Below, 16 T cell receptor beta chains from the same sample are listed, as sequenced in a study of CD4 T cells in relation to SARS-CoV-2 and coronaviruses. Produced via immunoSEQ multiplex PCR; TCRdb's table is partial and in-frame only. In the table there are about 64,000 clones, about 94% of which are singletons. The unexposed donors gave CD4+ T cells in about 2010-2019, prior to COVID-19. The sequenced sample consisted of naive CD4+ T cells from PBMCs. Subset described: naive CD4+ T cells isolated by negative enrichment. Source of these receptors: a human donor in good health.

The chain carries TRBV18 and TRBJ2-7; 7 bases line up with TRBD2. CDR3 size: 13 residues. The V gene end was trimmed by 3 bases and the J gene end by 6 bases; junction bases not matched to a gene: 5. CDR1 and CDR2 from the germline V gene are KGHSH and LQKENI. DNA of the CDR3: TGTGCCAGCTCACCCCAGCGGGAAGGCGAGCAGTACTTC. Encoded protein: CASSPQREGEQYF.

This chain uses TRBV12-3 or TRBV12-4 with TRBJ1-1, with a tentative D call TRBD1 (5 bases). The CDR3 totals 13 residues. V lost 8 bases and J lost 1, with 11 bases in between. CDR3 nucleotide sequence: TGTGCCAGCCGAGACCAGGGGAACACTGAAGCTTTCTTT. It codes for CASRDQGNTEAFF.

V is TRBV19 and J is TRBJ2-4, with no clear D. V shed 7 bases and J shed 3 bases, with 19 bases lying between them. CDR3 size: 16 residues. Germline CDR1 LNHDA, CDR2 SQIVND (reference sequence). The CDR3: CASTPRAANSKNIQYF. The CDR3, as DNA: TGTGCCAGTACCCCACGGGCAGCAAACAGCAAAAACATTCAGTACTTC.

V and J are TRBV9 and TRBJ2-6; D not certain. The CDR3 contains 15 residues. V lost 3 bases, J lost 4 bases, and 11 bases lay in between. Germline assignment: CDR1 SGDLS and CDR2 YYNGEE. The CDR3 region is CASSAVWAGANVLTF. The CDR3 DNA reads TGTGCCAGCAGCGCGGTGTGGGCCGGGGCCAACGTCCTGACTTTC.

The J gene is TRBJ1-1, the V gene TRBV6-5, with TRBD1 as a possible D gene (5 bases). The V gene lost 0 bases and the J gene lost 11 bases, with 16 bases spanning the gap. Germline lookup yields CDR1 MNHEY and CDR2 SVGAGI. CDR3 length: 14 amino acids. The CDR3 reads CASSYSDRFVRAFF. The DNA of the CDR3 is TGTGCCAGCAGTTACTCAGACAGATTCGTAAGGGCTTTCTTT.

This chain uses TRBV12-3 or TRBV12-4 with TRBJ2-4; D is perhaps TRBD2 (5 bases). Trimming left V 3 bases short and J 2 bases short, with 5 bases between. The length of the CDR3 is 13 residues. CDR3 DNA: TGTGCCAGCAGTTTCGGGACCAAAAACATTCAGTACTTC. The encoded protein is CASSFGTKNIQYF.

This chain links TRBV5-1 with TRBJ2-7, with TRBD1 identical over 9 bases. The CDR3 is 15 amino acids. J gave up 4 bases and V 0 bases, and 5 bases lay outside the gene matches. CDR1 is SGHRS, CDR2 YFSETQ, per germline. CDR3 nucleotide sequence: TGCGCCAGCAGCTTGGCAGGGACAGGGATATACGAGCAGTACTTC. Residues: CASSLAGTGIYEQYF.

The V gene is TRBV2, the J gene TRBJ1-4, with D possibly TRBD1 on 5 matching bases. The V gene's germline CDR1 is SNHLY and CDR2 FYNNEI. The CDR3 runs to 14 residues. Trimming shortened V by 6 bases and J by 2 bases, and 10 bases separated the two germline ends. CDR3 residues: CASRTANTNEKLFF. CDR3 DNA sequence: TGTGCCAGCAGGACAGCTAACACTAATGAAAAACTGTTTTTT.

The chain uses TRBV11-2 and TRBJ2-7; tentative D call: TRBD1 (6 bases). Looked up from germline, CDR1 is SGHAT and CDR2 is FQNNGV. The germline V and J ends were trimmed by 5 bases and 6 bases, with 17 bases remaining between them. The CDR3 length is 14 residues. Here the CDR3 reads CASSTRGWALEQYF. DNA of the CDR3: TGTGCCAGCAGCACCAGGGGTTGGGCTCTCGAGCAGTACTTC.

CDR3: CASSLAGADTQYF. The CDR3 DNA reads as TGTGCCAGCAGTTTAGCTGGGGCAGATACGCAGTATTTT. V usage is TRBV12-3 or TRBV12-4 and J usage is TRBJ2-3; no definite D call. The V gene lost 0 bases and the J gene lost 4 bases, with 5 bases spanning the gap. This CDR3 region has 13 residues.

The V call is TRBV6-5, the J call TRBJ2-2, with D tentatively TRBD2 (6 bases). Germline loops: CDR1 MNHEY, CDR2 SVGAGI. Trimming left V 6 bases short and J 2 bases short, with 10 bases between. This CDR3 has 14 residues. CDR3 residues: CASSRDSNTGELFF. DNA of the CDR3: TGTGCCAGCAGCCGGGACTCCAACACCGGGGAGCTGTTTTTT.

The rearrangement links TRBV2 to TRBJ1-6, with 7 bases lining up with TRBD1. The trim removed 6 bases at V and 0 bases at J, leaving 8 bases unmatched. CDR1 is SNHLY, CDR2 FYNNEI, per germline. This CDR3 spans 17 amino acids. For the CDR3, the DNA is TGTGCCAGCAGATCCTACAGGGGATCCTCCTATAATTCACCCCTCCACTTT. Its translation is CASRSYRGSSYNSPLHF.

V and J are TRBV6-1 and TRBJ2-7, with 9 bases fitting TRBD2. With 0 bases clipped from V and 2 bases from J, the junction kept 11 bases outside the gene matches. The germline V gene has CDR1 MNHNS and CDR2 SASEGT. The length of the CDR3 is 18 residues. Here the CDR3 reads CASSEALLTSGNTYEQYF. The CDR3 DNA follows: TGTGCCAGCAGTGAAGCGCTTCTGACTAGCGGCAATACCTACGAGCAGTACTTC.

This chain links TRBV28 with TRBJ1-2, with D possibly TRBD1 on 5 matching bases. The CDR3 contains 12 residues. With 6 bases removed from V and 4 bases from J, the gap between germline ends came to 9 bases. CDR1 and CDR2 from the germline V gene are MDHEN and SYDVKM. CDR3 sequence (DNA): TGTGCCAGCAGAGGACAAATCTATGGCTACACCTTC. Protein product: CASRGQIYGYTF.

V gene TRBV4-2 combines with J gene TRBJ1-4; D possibly corresponds to TRBD1 (5 bases). The V and J ends lost 0 bases and 11 bases respectively, with 10 bases between them. The CDR3 sequence is 13 residues long. Germline V CDR1 and CDR2: LGHNA, YNFKEQ. CDR3 residues: CASSQDWGRKLFF. The CDR3 DNA reads TGTGCCAGCAGCCAAGATTGGGGACGTAAACTGTTTTTT.

J is TRBJ1-2 and V is TRBV7-8; D gene unclear. Trimming cost V 5 bases and J 7 bases, with 23 bases left between them. CDR3 length: 16 residues. The germline CDR1 and CDR2 sequences are SGHVS and FQNEAQ. The CDR3 nucleotides read TGTGCCAGCAGCCAAAATGGGGTGGCGGCACTCGGTGGCTACACCTTC. Its translation is CASSQNGVAALGGYTF.